The 23 T cell receptor beta chains in this list originate from one sample, sequenced in a study of T-cell memory formation after mild COVID-19. TCRdb recomputed calls from the 5' RACE reads with MiXCR, one row per CDR3 protein. The sample shows about 250,000 distinct CDR3 sequences, about 17% of them seen only once. The sample was PBMCs or a T cell subset sorted from them (not recorded which). These receptors were collected from a man aged 18-30 years who had mild COVID-19 (a few samples of this study predate the infection). Cell type and time point are not known.

This clonotype was detected ten times or more. The chain couples TRBV6-2 or TRBV6-3 to TRBJ1-1, with D unresolved. V lost 5 bases to trimming and J lost 8 bases, with 15 bases between them. Germline V gene lookup returns CDR1 MNHEY and CDR2 SVGEGT. The CDR3 sequence is 13 residues long. The CDR3 region is CASSDPDKEEAFF. The CDR3 coding sequence is TGTGCCAGCAGTGACCCCGACAAGGAGGAAGCTTTCTTT.

This clonotype was counted a few times. V and J are TRBV7-9 and TRBJ2-3; possibly TRBD2 for D (5 bases). The V gene's germline CDR1 is SEHNR and CDR2 FQNEAQ (reference sequence). V gave up 3 bases and J gave up 7 bases, with 17 bases separating them. This CDR3 spans 15 amino acids. The CDR3 loop is CASSFRHGKLNTQYF. The CDR3 DNA reads as TGTGCCAGCAGCTTCAGACACGGGAAGTTGAATACGCAGTATTTT. The full variable domain, in which reference TRBV7-9 and TRBJ2-3 provide the parts outside the CDR3, is DTGVSQNPRHKITKRGQNVTFRCDPISEHNRLYWYRQTLGQGPEFLTYFQNEAQLEKSRLLSDRFSAERPKGSFSTLEIQRTEQGDSAMYLCASSFRHGKLNTQYFGPGTRLTVL.

This clonotype has only a few counts. The chain joins TRBV5-1 to TRBJ1-1; no definite D call. The CDR3 loop spans 14 amino acids. The ends were cut back, 0 bases at V and 2 bases at J, with 8 bases in the middle. Germline loops: CDR1 SGHRS, CDR2 YFSETQ. The chain's CDR3 is CASSLVEVNTEAFF. The CDR3 nucleotides read TGCGCCAGCAGCTTGGTTGAGGTAAACACTGAAGCTTTCTTT.

This chain links TRBV10-3 with TRBJ2-1; 9 bases fit TRBD1. The CDR3 totals 16 residues. V dropped 2 bases and J dropped 8; count of bases not matched to a gene: 10. Germline values: CDR1 ENHRY, CDR2 SYGVKD. The CDR3 reads CAISEADGTGRHEQFF. The CDR3 nucleotides are TGTGCCATCAGTGAGGCAGACGGGACAGGGAGGCATGAGCAGTTCTTC.

This chain connects TRBV5-1 to TRBJ2-5; D is undetermined. Between the trimmed V and J ends, which lost 7 bases and 2 bases, there was a span of 12 bases. This CDR3 has 13 residues. Germline V gene data show CDR1 as SGHRS and CDR2 as YFSETQ. The CDR3 nucleotides read TGCGCCAGCTTCAGTAATCCACAAGAGACCCAGTACTTC. It encodes CASFSNPQETQYF.

The chain uses TRBV12-3 or TRBV12-4 and TRBJ1-5; D is ambiguous. V was clipped by 6 bases and J by 4 bases, with 10 bases between them. This CDR3 has 13 amino acids. CDR3 in DNA: TGTGCCAGCAGCACGGCCGGGAATCAGCCCCAGCATTTT. Translation gives CASSTAGNQPQHF.

The chain uses TRBV5-1 and TRBJ2-6; no reliable D call. The CDR3 is made up of 15 amino acids. Germline V CDR1 and CDR2: SGHRS, YFSETQ. V was clipped by 3 bases and J by 0 bases, with 7 bases between them. The CDR3 here is CASSSSNSGANVLTF. The CDR3 DNA is TGCGCCAGCAGCTCTTCGAACTCTGGGGCCAACGTCCTGACTTTC.

In this sample, this clonotype turned up a few times. The chain joins TRBV18 to TRBJ1-5, with D unclear. V was cut by 5 bases and J by 4 bases, with 9 bases left in between. Germline V CDR1 and CDR2: KGHSH, LQKENI. There are 13 residues in the CDR3. The CDR3 DNA reads TGTGCCAGCTCATCCGACCAGAATCAGCCCCAGCATTTT. It specifies CASSSDQNQPQHF.

CDR3 sequence: CASSLVAGQAGELFF. In DNA form, the CDR3 reads TGTGCCAGCAGCTTAGTGGCAGGGCAGGCCGGGGAGCTGTTTTTT. The gene calls are TRBV11-2 and TRBJ2-2, with D maybe TRBD1 (5 bases). This CDR3 spans 15 amino acids. CDR1 and CDR2 (germline): SGHAT, FQNNGV. V lost 1 base and J 6 bases, leaving 12 bases between the germline ends.

This clonotype was detected a few times. This chain connects TRBV7-2 to TRBJ1-1; 7 positions agree with TRBD1. This CDR3 contains 14 residues. CDR1 and CDR2 (germline): SGHTA, FQGNSA. Germline trimming cut 5 bases from V and 3 bases from J; bases unmatched to any gene: 6. Here the CDR3 reads CASSDRQGYTEAFF. In DNA form, the CDR3 reads TGTGCCAGCAGCGACAGACAGGGCTACACTGAAGCTTTCTTT.

V and J are TRBV27 and TRBJ2-1; D call uncertain. Germline V gene lookup returns CDR1 MNHEY and CDR2 SMNVEV (reference sequence). This CDR3 region has 16 residues. The germline V and J ends were trimmed by 2 bases and 0 bases, with 11 bases remaining between them. Here the CDR3 DNA reads TGTGCCAGCAGTTTACAGGCGATCTCCTCCTACAATGAGCAGTTCTTC. Its protein is CASSLQAISSYNEQFF.

For this clonotype: The junction departs from germline at one end; a sequencing error may be responsible. The genes are TRBV6-2 or TRBV6-3 and TRBJ2-7; no firm D call. Germline values: CDR1 MNHEY, CDR2 SVGEGT. The CDR3 has 12 residues. The CDR3 sequence is CASRPDPYQQYF. The CDR3 DNA reads TGTGCCAGCCGCCCAGACCCCTACCAGCAGTACTTC.

This clonotype was seen more than once but under ten times. The rearrangement links TRBV2 to TRBJ2-7, with D perhaps matching TRBD2 (6 bases). The germline V and J ends were trimmed by 7 bases and 4 bases, with 14 bases remaining between them. CDR1 is SNHLY and CDR2 is FYNNEI in the germline V gene. CDR3 length: 13 amino acids. CDR3 nucleotides: TGTGCCAGCAAAGGACTACCGTCTTACGAGCAGTACTTC. It codes for CASKGLPSYEQYF.

This clonotype was counted at least ten times. At one end, the junction sequence differs from germline, possibly due to a read error. The gene calls are TRBV12-3 or TRBV12-4 and TRBJ2-5; D possibly uses TRBD1 or TRBD2 (5 bases each). The CDR3 loop spans 13 amino acids. The CDR3 coding sequence is TGCGCCAGCAGCCCCGGGACGGAAGAGACCCAGTACTTC. Its protein product is CASSPGTEETQYF.

V and J are TRBV30 and TRBJ2-3; 8 bases agree with TRBD2. With V trimmed by 2 bases and J by 6 bases, 13 bases remained unmatched. The CDR3 totals 16 residues. Germline V gene data show CDR1 as GTSNPN and CDR2 as SVGIG (reference sequence). For the CDR3, the DNA is TGTGCCTGGAGTCCCTCGCGGGGGGCCGCACGGGATACGCAGTATTTT. Protein: CAWSPSRGAARDTQYF.

The gene calls are TRBV2 and TRBJ1-3, with a tentative D call TRBD1 (5 bases). Germline values: CDR1 SNHLY, CDR2 FYNNEI. Trimming stripped 3 bases from V and 0 bases from J, with 9 bases between. This CDR3 is 15 amino acids long. The CDR3 sequence: CASSERRASGNTIYF. The CDR3 nucleotides read TGTGCCAGCAGTGAGCGCAGGGCCTCTGGAAACACCATATATTTT.

There are a few counts of this clonotype. The chain has TRBV20-1 and TRBJ1-2; D remains ambiguous. Trimming removed 3 bases from V and 6 bases from J, with 14 bases in between. CDR1 DFQATT and CDR2 SNEGSKA come from the germline V gene (reference sequence). The CDR3 is 13 amino acids. This CDR3 is CSASTAGTDGYTF. The DNA of the CDR3 is TGCAGTGCTAGTACAGCAGGCACGGATGGCTACACCTTC.

This clonotype came up a few times. The chain carries TRBV6-5 and TRBJ2-3, with D maybe TRBD1 (6 bases). This CDR3 region has 17 residues. Per germline, CDR1 MNHEY and CDR2 SVGAGI. Trimming took 0 bases from V and 1 from J, leaving 14 bases between them. CDR3 loop: CASSYSRRGYGTDTQYF. Written as DNA, the CDR3 is TGTGCCAGCAGTTACTCGAGAAGGGGGTATGGCACAGATACGCAGTATTTT.

This clonotype has more than one count but fewer than ten. The chain carries TRBV3-1 and TRBJ1-2; D is unresolved. The V gene lost 0 bases and the J gene lost 8 bases, with 13 bases spanning the gap. There are 14 residues in the CDR3. Germline loops: CDR1 LGHDT, CDR2 YNNKEL (reference sequence). The CDR3 loop is CASSQDRTRGGYTF. DNA of the CDR3: TGTGCCAGCAGCCAAGATCGAACCCGAGGGGGCTACACCTTC.

This clonotype was found a few times. V and J are TRBV5-1 and TRBJ2-1; D uncertain. CDR3 length: 14 residues. The germline V gene has CDR1 SGHRS and CDR2 YFSETQ. Trimming took off 2 bases at V and 6 bases at J, with 12 bases between the two ends. CDR3 sequence reads: CASSFGRLFNEQFF. CDR3 in DNA: TGCGCCAGCAGCTTCGGCAGGCTCTTCAATGAGCAGTTCTTC.

In its sample, this clonotype was seen many times. The chain couples TRBV29-1 to TRBJ2-3, with D possibly TRBD2 on 5 matching bases. Per germline, CDR1 SQVTM and CDR2 ANQGSEA. CDR3 length equals 20 residues. V lost 5 bases and J lost 0, with 30 bases in between. The CDR3 region has the DNA TGCAGCGTTCTCCTAAAACGGGGAAAAAGTCCCCGGGGTAGCACAGATACGCAGTATTTT. Translating it yields CSVLLKRGKSPRGSTDTQYF.

The chain couples TRBV7-9 to TRBJ1-2, with D perhaps matching TRBD1 (6 bases). The CDR3 extends over 14 amino acids. The germline V gene encodes CDR1 SEHNR and CDR2 FQNEAQ (reference sequence). Deletions cut 3 bases from V and 0 bases from J, with 8 bases between. CDR3 bases: TGTGCCAGCAGCTTTGCAGGGGCTAACTATGGCTACACCTTC. The encoded protein is CASSFAGANYGYTF. Drawing the rest from reference TRBV7-9 and TRBJ1-2, the complete variable domain is DTGVSQNPRHKITKRGQNVTFRCDPISEHNRLYWYRQTLGQGPEFLTYFQNEAQLEKSRLLSDRFSAERPKGSFSTLEIQRTEQGDSAMYLCASSFAGANYGYTFGSGTRLTVV.

This clonotype was seen repeatedly, ten times or more. The V call is TRBV6-2 or TRBV6-3, the J call TRBJ1-5; D is unresolved. Trimming took off 2 bases at V and 7 bases at J, with 12 bases between the two ends. This CDR3 spans 14 amino acids. Germline V CDR1 and CDR2: MNHEY, SVGEGT. Written as DNA, the CDR3 is TGTGCCAGCAGTTACGATTTATCGGGGCAGCCCCAGCATTTT. Translation: CASSYDLSGQPQHF.